This T cell receptor (beta chain) was found in a study of blood T cells in healthy people across ages. Germline CDR1 is SQVTM and CDR2 is ANQGSEA. Trimming removed 5 bases from V and 0 bases from J, with 13 bases in between. The CDR3 extends over 14 amino acids. At least 6.5 million PBMCs were isolated per sample. Together with a sample-barcoded 5' primer, a J-beta primer mix was included in a second PCR lasting roughly 6 to 12 cycles. MiXCR was run by TCRdb on the 5' RACE reads, yielding one entry per CDR3 protein. Here the sample spans 980,000 or so distinct CDR3 sequences, 45% to 50% being singletons.

The clonotype originates from a man aged 25 to 40 in good health. The chain carries TRBV29-1 and TRBJ1-1, with D maybe TRBD1 (5 bases). Input material: blood. The CDR3 coding sequence is TGCAGCGTTACCCGGGGCAGCATGAACACTGAAGCTTTCTTT. Translating gives CSVTRGSMNTEAFF. The entire variable domain, with the rest obtained from reference TRBV29-1 and TRBJ1-1, is as follows: SAVISQKPSRDICQRGTSLTIQCQVDSQVTMMFWYRQQPGQSLTLIATANQGSEATYESGFVIDKFPISRPNLTFSTLTVSNMSPEDSSIYLCSVTRGSMNTEAFFGQGTRLTVV.